One sample yielded the 22 T cell receptor beta chains listed below, sequenced in a study of cytomegalovirus exposure and HLA in healthy donors. In the PCR, 60 Vbeta and 13 Jbeta primers were used. Assay used: immunoSEQ multiplex PCR; TCRdb lists only in-frame clones, some missing. The sample lists some 140,000 clones; roughly 80% were seen once. Sequencing was carried out using PBMCs. The receptors come from a female donor in good health and CMV-seronegative.

This chain connects TRBV27 to TRBJ1-2; 7 nucleotides agree with TRBD1. Germline V CDR1 and CDR2: MNHEY, SMNVEV (reference sequence). The V segment lost 2 bases and the J segment 6 bases; nucleotides outside the gene matches: 12. The CDR3 runs to 16 residues. The CDR3 DNA sequence: TGTGCCAGCAGTTTAGGAGGTGGAGGGGGCAGAGATGGCTACACCTTC. Translation: CASSLGGGGGRDGYTF.

The sample holds one count of this clone. This chain connects TRBV2 to TRBJ2-5, with unresolved D. This CDR3 has 15 residues. Germline assignment: CDR1 SNHLY and CDR2 FYNNEI. Trimming removed 3 bases at V and 2 bases at J, with 13 bases between. In DNA form, the CDR3 reads TGTGCCAGCAGTGAGACCTCCGCTAGGCAAGAGACCCAGTACTTC. It is translated as CASSETSARQETQYF.

V gene TRBV5-6 combines with J gene TRBJ2-7, with 13 bases that match TRBD2. The CDR3 has 18 residues. Germline trimming cut 3 bases from V and 3 bases from J; bases unmatched to any gene: 12. CDR1 SGHDT and CDR2 YYEEEE come from the germline V gene. DNA for the CDR3: TGTGCCAGCAGCTCACTAGCGGGGGGGCCAAAATGGGGCTACGAGCAGTACTTC. This translates into CASSSLAGGPKWGYEQYF.

The rearrangement joins TRBV4-1 to TRBJ2-3; D gene unclear. The V gene lost 3 bases and the J gene lost 3 bases, with 7 bases spanning the gap. This CDR3 region has 13 residues. CDR1 and CDR2 (germline): MGHRA, YSYEKL. The CDR3 nucleotides read TGCGCCAGCAGCCAGCCCGGGACAGATACGCAGTATTTT. Translation: CASSQPGTDTQYF.

V usage is TRBV6-5 and J usage is TRBJ1-3; 11 bases map to TRBD1. The CDR3 length is 15 residues. The trim removed 2 bases at V and 8 bases at J, leaving 5 bases unmatched. CDR1 and CDR2 (germline): MNHEY, SVGAGI. The CDR3 loop is CASSYAGQGVDTIYF. CDR3 DNA: TGTGCCAGCAGTTACGCGGGACAGGGGGTAGACACCATATATTTT.

The genes are TRBV5-1 and TRBJ1-2; 11 nucleotides match TRBD1. The CDR3 length is 13 residues. V dropped 4 bases and J dropped 8; count of bases not matched to a gene: 4. CDR1 is SGHRS, CDR2 YFSETQ, per germline. Here the CDR3 reads CASSPGQGGGYTF. The CDR3 coding sequence is TGCGCCAGCAGCCCGGGACAGGGGGGCGGCTACACCTTC.

The J gene is TRBJ2-2, the V gene TRBV5-1; D is unresolved. Germline V gene data show CDR1 as SGHRS and CDR2 as YFSETQ. V lost 6 bases to trimming and J lost 9 bases, with 9 bases between them. This CDR3 spans 11 amino acids. The CDR3 loop reads CASTGNRELFF. The DNA of the CDR3 is TGCGCCAGCACGGGTAACAGGGAGCTGTTTTTT.

V gene TRBV30 combines with J gene TRBJ2-7, with 7 bases fitting TRBD1. Germline values: CDR1 GTSNPN, CDR2 SVGIG (reference sequence). This CDR3 contains 15 residues. V gave up 3 bases and J gave up 0 bases; unmatched junction bases: 8. CDR3 nucleotides: TGTGCCTGGAGCCAAGTGGGACAGAACTCCTACGAGCAGTACTTC. Amino acids: CAWSQVGQNSYEQYF.

This clone was observed a handful of times. The chain links TRBV2 to TRBJ1-5; TRBD1 aligns across 7 bases. V trimming: 1 base; J trimming: 6 bases; junction bases outside the gene matches: 6. Germline V gene lookup returns CDR1 SNHLY and CDR2 FYNNEI. The CDR3 has 15 residues. CDR3 in amino acids: CASSEVAGGSQPQHF. The CDR3 region has the DNA TGTGCCAGCAGTGAAGTGGCAGGGGGTAGTCAGCCCCAGCATTTT.

This clone has a handful of counts. The rearrangement links TRBV12-5 to TRBJ1-1, with D perhaps matching TRBD1 (5 bases). The CDR3 sequence is 14 residues long. Between the trimmed V and J ends, which lost 4 bases and 1 base, there was a span of 10 bases. Germline V lookup: CDR1 LGHNT, CDR2 FRNRAP. CDR3 in amino acids: CASGSGHWNTEAFF. The CDR3 nucleotides are TGTGCTAGTGGTTCCGGACACTGGAACACTGAAGCTTTCTTT.

The chain has TRBV5-6 and TRBJ2-3, with 8 bases that match TRBD1. Germline CDR1 reads SGHDT; CDR2 reads YYEEEE. The CDR3 spans 13 residues. J lost 4 bases, V lost 6 bases, and 4 bases had no gene match. The CDR3 nucleotides are TGTGCCAGCACCCTGACAGGGGCAGATACGCAGTATTTT. This gives the protein CASTLTGADTQYF.

V gene TRBV20-1 combines with J gene TRBJ1-5, with D hard to call. Germline values: CDR1 DFQATT, CDR2 SNEGSKA (reference sequence). The CDR3 is 11 amino acids. V lost 0 bases and J lost 7, with 4 bases in between. CDR3 DNA sequence: TGCAGTGCTAGAGACGGGCAGCCCCAGCATTTT. This sequence encodes CSARDGQPQHF.

The rearrangement uses TRBV25-1 and TRBJ2-3; a weak D match, TRBD2 (5 bases). The CDR3 has 15 residues. Germline V lookup: CDR1 MGHDK, CDR2 SYGVNS. V dropped 0 bases and J dropped 1 base, with 8 bases sitting between them. The CDR3 DNA reads TGTGCCAGCAGTGAATACACCGGGGGCACAGATACGCAGTATTTT. This sequence encodes CASSEYTGGTDTQYF.

The CDR3 nucleotides read TGTGCCAGCAGCTTAGAGGGGAACACTGAAGCTTTCTTT. Protein product: CASSLEGNTEAFF. The rearrangement links TRBV7-3 to TRBJ1-1, with no clear D. Trimming stripped 2 bases from V and 1 base from J, with 5 bases between. The CDR3 is 13 amino acids. Germline V lookup: CDR1 SGHTA, CDR2 FQGTGA.

V gene TRBV19 combines with J gene TRBJ1-1, with D perhaps matching TRBD1 (5 bases). This CDR3 region has 16 residues. Germline-derived CDR1 and CDR2 are LNHDA and SQIVND (reference sequence). V lost 5 bases to trimming and J lost 5 bases, with 21 bases between them. The CDR3 spells CASSLAGGVIGTEAFF. The CDR3 DNA sequence: TGTGCCAGTAGTCTCGCGGGGGGTGTAATAGGGACTGAAGCTTTCTTT.

The chain uses TRBV12-5 and TRBJ2-1; 12 bases are shared with TRBD2. Per the germline V gene, CDR1 is LGHNT and CDR2 is FRNRAP. The CDR3 is 15 amino acids. V was clipped by 6 bases and J by 8 bases; unmatched bases: 8. The CDR3 protein is CASGQTTSGRYEQFF. The CDR3 DNA reads TGTGCTAGTGGACAAACTACTAGCGGGAGGTATGAGCAGTTCTTC. The full variable domain, rest sourced from reference TRBV12-5 and TRBJ2-1, is DARVTQTPRHKVTEMGQEVTMRCQPILGHNTVFWYRQTMMQGLELLAYFRNRAPLDDSGMPKDRFSAEMPDATLATLKIQPSEPRDSAVYFCASGQTTSGRYEQFFGPGTRLTVL.

The rearrangement joins TRBV11-3 to TRBJ1-1, with D unresolved. This CDR3 comprises 14 residues. The germline V and J ends were trimmed by 3 bases and 5 bases, with 13 bases remaining between them. CDR1 is SGHNT, CDR2 YENEEA, per germline. The CDR3 sequence: CASSLGRERTEAFF. CDR3 bases: TGTGCCAGCAGCTTGGGCAGAGAAAGGACTGAAGCTTTCTTT. Full variable domain (rest looked up from reference TRBV11-3 and TRBJ1-1): EAGVVQSPRYKIIEKKQPVAFWCNPISGHNTLYWYLQNLGQGPELLIRYENEEAVDDSQLPKDRFSAERLKGVDSTLKIQPAELGDSAVYLCASSLGRERTEAFFGQGTRLTVV.

J is TRBJ1-6 and V is TRBV5-4; 7 bases are shared with TRBD1. This CDR3 is 14 amino acids long. V was clipped by 0 bases and J by 9 bases; unmatched bases: 3. CDR1 and CDR2 from the germline V gene are SGHNT and YYREEE (reference sequence). The CDR3 DNA reads as TGTGCCAGCAGCTTGGAACAGGGGTTTTCACCCCTCCACTTT. It encodes CASSLEQGFSPLHF.

This chain uses TRBV9 with TRBJ1-1, with 8 bases aligning to TRBD1. The CDR3 is 13 residues long. The germline CDR1 and CDR2 sequences are SGDLS and YYNGEE. After removal of 2 bases from V and 10 bases from J, the junction contained 7 bases not matched to a gene. The CDR3 bases are TGTGCCAGCAGCGTTGACCCAGGGGGCGCAGCTTTCTTT. Protein: CASSVDPGGAAFF.

This chain links TRBV9 with TRBJ2-3; TRBD2 aligns across 10 bases. CDR3 length equals 15 residues. CDR1 is SGDLS, CDR2 YYNGEE, per germline. V lost 4 bases to trimming and J lost 3 bases; unmatched junction nucleotides: 5. This chain's CDR3 is CASSSGTSVTDTQYF. The CDR3 bases are TGTGCCAGCAGCTCAGGGACTAGCGTTACAGATACGCAGTATTTT.

This chain joins TRBV7-2 and TRBJ1-2, with TRBD1 matching over 7 bases. Germline lookup yields CDR1 SGHTA and CDR2 FQGNSA. The CDR3 loop spans 15 amino acids. V dropped 4 bases and J dropped 4; count of bases not matched to a gene: 9. CDR3 loop: CASSYDPTGLYGYTF. As DNA, the CDR3 is TGTGCCAGCAGCTATGACCCGACAGGGCTCTATGGCTACACCTTC.

CDR3 in amino acids: CASSIAVDGQEQYF. CDR3 coding DNA: TGTGCCAGTAGTATAGCAGTCGACGGACAAGAGCAGTACTTC. This chain joins TRBV19 and TRBJ2-7; TRBD1 might be the D (5 bases). CDR1 and CDR2 from the germline V gene are LNHDA and SQIVND (reference sequence). The V and J ends lost 1 base and 7 bases respectively, with 14 bases between them. CDR3 length: 14 amino acids.